These 2 T cell receptor beta chains share one sample of origin, sequenced in a study of CD8 T cells in ankylosing spondylitis. TCRdb redid the calling of the 5' RACE reads with MiXCR, one entry per CDR3 protein. The sample holds 390,000 or so distinct CDR3 sequences, about 22% seen once. Study observations and caveats: Characteristic of ankylosing spondylitis blood, it appeared, was a TCR beta motif comprising roughly 8 highly homologous variants.

The antigens of these receptors remain unknown. The specimen sequenced was blood, either unsorted or a sorted T cell fraction (not recorded which). All receptors come from a male donor with ankylosing spondylitis.

This clonotype was seen a few times. The J gene is TRBJ2-5, the V gene TRBV5-1; 8 bases map to TRBD2. The CDR3 totals 15 residues. CDR1 SGHRS and CDR2 YFSETQ come from the germline V gene. Trimming removed 10 bases from V and 4 bases from J; junction bases left unmatched: 15. CDR3 in amino acids: CASASGYQSGETQYF. CDR3 in DNA: TGCGCCTCGGCTAGCGGGTACCAAAGCGGAGAGACCCAGTACTTC.

This clonotype appeared a few times. The genes are TRBV4-2 and TRBJ1-6, with D uncertain. From germline, CDR1 is LGHNA and CDR2 YNFKEQ. CDR3 length equals 15 residues. The V end lost 0 bases, the J end lost 7 bases, and 10 bases lay between the germline ends. CDR3 coding DNA: TGTGCCAGCAGCCAAGACCTGGGGAGGAATTCACCCCTCCACTTT. Its protein product is CASSQDLGRNSPLHF.